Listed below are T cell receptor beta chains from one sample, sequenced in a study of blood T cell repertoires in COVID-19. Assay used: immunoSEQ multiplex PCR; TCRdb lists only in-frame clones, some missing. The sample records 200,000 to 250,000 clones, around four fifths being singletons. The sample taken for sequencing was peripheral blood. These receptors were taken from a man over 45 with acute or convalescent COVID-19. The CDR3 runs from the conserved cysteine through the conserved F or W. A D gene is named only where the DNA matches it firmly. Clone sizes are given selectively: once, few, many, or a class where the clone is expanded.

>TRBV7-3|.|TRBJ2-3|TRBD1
TGTGCCAGCAGCGTATACAGGGGGTCGACAGATACGCAGTATTTT
CASSVYRGSTDTQYF
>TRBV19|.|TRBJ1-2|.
TGTGCCAGTAGCGGCTTCAGGGAAGGTGGCTACACCTTC
CASSGFREGGYTF
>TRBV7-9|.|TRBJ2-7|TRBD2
TGTGCCAGCAGCTTAGACGGGGGGACCTACGAGCAGTACTTC
CASSLDGGTYEQYF
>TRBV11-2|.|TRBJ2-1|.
TGTGCCAGCAGCTTAGTTCCTAGCTCCTACAATGAGCAGTTCTTC
CASSLVPSSYNEQFF
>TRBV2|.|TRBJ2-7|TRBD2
TGTGCCAGCAGCGAATCTAGCGGATATGACGAGCAGTACTTC
CASSESSGYDEQYF
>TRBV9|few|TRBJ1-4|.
TGTGCCAGCAGCCCCCAAACGGGAGGTGCGGGTGAAAAACTGTTTTTT
CASSPQTGGAGEKLFF
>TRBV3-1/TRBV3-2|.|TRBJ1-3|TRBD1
TGTGCCAGCAGCCAAGCCGGGACAGGGCAATATTTT
CASSQAGTGQYF
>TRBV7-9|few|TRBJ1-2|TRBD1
TGTGCCAGCAGCTTCACAGGGGAATATGGCTACACCTTC
CASSFTGEYGYTF
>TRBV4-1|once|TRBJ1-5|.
TGCGCCAGCAGCCAACCCAACATCGATCAGCCCCAGCATTTT
CASSQPNIDQPQHF
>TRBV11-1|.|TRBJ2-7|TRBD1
TGTGCCAGCAGCTTAGTTGGGACAGTCTACGAGCAGTACTTC
CASSLVGTVYEQYF
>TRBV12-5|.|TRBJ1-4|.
TGTGCTAGTGCCTACGACAGCTTAAAACTGTTTTTT
CASAYDSLKLFF
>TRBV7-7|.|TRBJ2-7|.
TGTGCTAGCAGCTTAGTGGGAGGGGGAACCCACGAGCAGTACTTC
CASSLVGGGTHEQYF
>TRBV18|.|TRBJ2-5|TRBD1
TGTGCCAGCTCACCCGGAACAGGGGTCCAAGAGACCCAGTACTTC
CASSPGTGVQETQYF
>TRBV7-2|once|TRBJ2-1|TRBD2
TGTGCCAGCACCCCGGGGGGGCGTGAGCAGTTCTTC
CASTPGGREQFF
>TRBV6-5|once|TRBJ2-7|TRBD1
TGTGCCAGCTACAGACAGGGAACCTACGAGCAGTACTTC
CASYRQGTYEQYF
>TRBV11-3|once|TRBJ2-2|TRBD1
TGTGCCAGCAGCTTATCCCCGGGACAGGGGGCCTCGGACACCGGGGAGCTGTTTTTT
CASSLSPGQGASDTGELFF
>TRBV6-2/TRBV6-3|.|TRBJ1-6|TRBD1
TGTGCCAGCAGTTTTGACAGGGATTCACCCCTCCACTTT
CASSFDRDSPLHF
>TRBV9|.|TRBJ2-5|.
TGTGCCAGCAGCGCGTCAGGGGATGGGACCCAGTACTTC
CASSASGDGTQYF
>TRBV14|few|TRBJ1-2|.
TGTGCCAGCAGCCGTCAAGAACAGGGCGGCGGCTACACCTTC
CASSRQEQGGGYTF
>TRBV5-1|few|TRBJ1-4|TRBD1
TGCGCCAGCAGCAAAGGACAGGGTTTCGAAAAACTGTTTTTT
CASSKGQGFEKLFF
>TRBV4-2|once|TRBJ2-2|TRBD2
TGTGCCAGCAGCCAAGCCGGGGTGGGGAGGGACACCGGGGAGCTGTTTTTT
CASSQAGVGRDTGELFF
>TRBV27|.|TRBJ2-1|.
TGTGCCAGCAGTTTATCTAGGGGGTCCTACAATGAGCAGTTCTTC
CASSLSRGSYNEQFF
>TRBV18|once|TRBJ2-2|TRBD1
TGTGCCAGCTCAAAGGCCCCTTATGGGACAGCGAACACCGGGGAGCTGTTTTTT
CASSKAPYGTANTGELFF
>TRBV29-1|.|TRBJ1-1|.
TGCAGCGTTGGCAGAGAGCCAGGCCGGAACACTGAAGCTTTCTTT
CSVGREPGRNTEAFF
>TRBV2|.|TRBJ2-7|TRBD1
TGTGCCAGCCGGCAGGGGACAGGGGCCTACGAGCAGTACTTC
CASRQGTGAYEQYF
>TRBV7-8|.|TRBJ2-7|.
TGTGCCAGCAGCTTAGTTCCCCAGGCCTCCTACGAGCAGTACTTC
CASSLVPQASYEQYF
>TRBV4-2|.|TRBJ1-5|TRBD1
TGTGCCAGCAGCCTGGACAGGGTGGCCAATCAGCCCCAGCATTTT
CASSLDRVANQPQHF
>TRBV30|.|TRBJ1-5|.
TGTGCCTGGAGTTATGGCAACAATCAGCCCCAGCATTTT
CAWSYGNNQPQHF
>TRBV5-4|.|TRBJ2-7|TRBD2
TGTGCCAGCAGCAACCGGACTAGCTGGGTCACGTACTTC
CASSNRTSWVTYF
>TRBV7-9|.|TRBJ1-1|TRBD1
TGTGCCAGCAGCTTAGCTACAGGGGGGGACACTGAAGCTTTCTTT
CASSLATGGDTEAFF
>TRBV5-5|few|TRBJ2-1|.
TGTGCCAGCAGCTTGGGAGGGATTGAGCAGTTCTTC
CASSLGGIEQFF
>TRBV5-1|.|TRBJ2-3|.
TGCGCCAGCAGCTTGGTAGGGGGGAGGGTCCTCACAGATACGCAGTATTTT
CASSLVGGRVLTDTQYF
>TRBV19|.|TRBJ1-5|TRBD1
TGTGCCAGTAGTAAGGCACGACAGGGGGGATATAGCAATCAGCCCCAGCATTTT
CASSKARQGGYSNQPQHF
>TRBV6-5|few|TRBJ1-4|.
TGTGCCAGCAGTTACTCAGGACAGAAGGTAGAAAAACTGTTTTTT
CASSYSGQKVEKLFF
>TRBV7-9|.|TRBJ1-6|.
TGTGCCAGCAGCTTACCGACAGGAATAGGCTCACCCCTCCACTTT
CASSLPTGIGSPLHF
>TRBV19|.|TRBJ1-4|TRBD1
TGTGCCAGTAGTTTGAGGACAGGCGCTGCTAATGAAAAACTGTTTTTT
CASSLRTGAANEKLFF
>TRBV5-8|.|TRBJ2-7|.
TGTGCCAGCAGCCCCCAGGGAAAGCAGTACTTC
CASSPQGKQYF
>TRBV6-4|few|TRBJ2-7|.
TGTGCCAGCAGCGCACAGGGCAGCTCCTACGAGCAGTACTTC
CASSAQGSSYEQYF
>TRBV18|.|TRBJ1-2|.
TGTGCCAGCTCACCTGACGGGACACCCGCTGGCGGCTACACCTTC
CASSPDGTPAGGYTF
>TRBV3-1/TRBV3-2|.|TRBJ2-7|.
TGTGCCAGCAGCCACAGGACTACCTACGAGCAGTACTTC
CASSHRTTYEQYF
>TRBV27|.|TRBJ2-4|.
TGTGCCAGCAGTTTACCGATCCAGGTGCAGTACTTC
CASSLPIQVQYF
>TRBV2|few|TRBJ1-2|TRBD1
TGTGCCAGCAGTAACCGGGACAGGGGTGGCTACACCTTC
CASSNRDRGGYTF
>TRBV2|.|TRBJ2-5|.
TGTGCCAGCAAGAAGGAGGGAATATTTCCAGAGACCCAGTACTTC
CASKKEGIFPETQYF
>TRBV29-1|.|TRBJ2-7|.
TGCAGCGCAGGGGACACCTACGAGCAGTACTTC
CSAGDTYEQYF
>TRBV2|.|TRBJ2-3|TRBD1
TGTGCCAGCCCAGGGGGTTCAGAGAAAGGCACAGATACGCAGTATTTT
CASPGGSEKGTDTQYF
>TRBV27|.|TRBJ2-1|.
TGTGCCAGCAGTTTATGGGGCAGGCCAAGCAATGAGCAGTTCTTC
CASSLWGRPSNEQFF
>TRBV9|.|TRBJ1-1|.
TGTGCCAGCAGCGTCTCCAAAAGGGGCGGCTTGAACACTGAAGCTTTCTTT
CASSVSKRGGLNTEAFF
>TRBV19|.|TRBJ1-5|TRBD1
TGTGCCAGTAGTAAGGCTGTCGGACAGGGGGTTCAGCCCCAGCATTTT
CASSKAVGQGVQPQHF
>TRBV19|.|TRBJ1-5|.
TGTGCCAGTAGTATCCAAGAGGCGAGGCAGCCCCAGCATTTT
CASSIQEARQPQHF
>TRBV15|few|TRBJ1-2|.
TGTGCCACCAGCAGAGACAGTGTTAACTATGGCTACACCTTC
CATSRDSVNYGYTF
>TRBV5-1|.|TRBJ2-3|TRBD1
TGCGCCAGCAGCTTGGCTCGAGACAGGGCGACAGATACGCAGTATTTT
CASSLARDRATDTQYF
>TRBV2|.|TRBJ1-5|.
TGTGCCAGCAGTGAGGACATGATTAGCAATCAGCCCCAGCATTTT
CASSEDMISNQPQHF
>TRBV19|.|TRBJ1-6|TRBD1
TGTGCCAGTAGATACGAGGGACAGGGGGGACATAATTCACCCCTCCACTTT
CASRYEGQGGHNSPLHF
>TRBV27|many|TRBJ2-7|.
TGTGCCAGCAGCCCAGGGGGGCGCAGGATCTACGAGCAGTACTTC
CASSPGGRRIYEQYF
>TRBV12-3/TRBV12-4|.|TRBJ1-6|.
TGTGCCAGCAGCCGGGGGAATTCACCCCTCCACTTT
CASSRGNSPLHF